This T cell receptor (beta chain) was observed in a study of T cell responses to AZD1222 COVID-19 vaccine (dated by TCRdb to the early 2020s). For the study in its entirety: TCR sequencing covered about 230 trial participants: 200 to 210 given two doses of AZD1222 and 26 given two doses of MenACWY control vaccine. Trial participants were enrolled into age subgroups of 18-55, 56-69 and 70-plus years, which contained about 150, 27 and 61 TCR-sequenced participants, respectively.

Overall study outcomes, separate from this receptor: Because no samples from the day 14 peak response were available, repertoires could be characterized only after the peak T cell response. Reportedly, almost half of the unique spike-specific TCRs recognized epitopes lying outside the regions that are mutated in the B.1.351 and B.1.1.7 variants. After two AZD1222 doses, spike-specific TCR breadth and depth were significantly higher than at day 0 and than in MenACWY recipients. CD4 TCRs associated with the vaccine covered the entire spike protein, and the dominant responses were in regions 160-218 and 743-854. Only five to seven AZD1222 recipients were SARS-CoV-2 seropositive at baseline, limiting conclusions about previously exposed vaccinees. The 56-69-year group was small, and its depth increase did not reach significance, likely because of low power. Participants were mostly white British, with more females than males. The authors suggested clonal diversity may have been underestimated.

Concerning this clone itself: Its antigen target is currently unknown. Within one base of it there is no much larger clone, and no base qualities were kept.

The CDR3 regions of human TCRbeta chains were analyzed by immunosequencing. Processing in the source paper ran as follows. Repertoire TCRs were checked for matches against a reference library of SARS-CoV-2-specific TCRs that had been generated using the MIRA antigen-specificity platform. Breadth was defined as the fraction of unique TCRs that were SARS-CoV-2-associated, and depth was defined as the fraction of total T cells that were SARS-CoV-2-associated. Using the MIRA data, each spike-specific TCR was assigned both to the spike region to which the TCR was reactive and to a CD4 or CD8 class. Log10-transformed breadth and depth values were compared by one-way ANOVA with Sidak's multiple comparisons tests. TCRdb carries this immuneACCESS record with in-frame sequences only. Its versions omit some clonotypes, under half of them owing to an unresolved V gene in the studies checked, with the rest unexplained. For V, J and clone size, that table is used; D and trimming come from the DNA. This sample gives 150,000 or so clones in total; roughly 90% of them show up just once. The top ten constitute 5.5% of the sample.

Its CDR3 holds 15 amino acids, cysteine through phenylalanine. Only the CDR3 portion is preserved as DNA: 45 bases, with reading frame beginning at the first base. V has 6 bases trimmed and J has 7 bases trimmed; junction bases matching no gene number 7. The germline V gene (reference sequence) specifies LNHDA as CDR1 and SQIVND as CDR2. According to the study, the label for this sample's time point signals: baseline before first vaccination. This specimen's treatment or condition label, per the study, means: meningococcal conjugate vaccine given as trial control. Samples from vaccinated people were obtained from the UK trials COV001 and COV002, which included a single-blind randomized controlled phase 2/3 trial of AZD1222 (ChAdOx1 nCoV-19) in healthy adults. For TCRbeta chain sequencing, PBMC samples were collected from trial participants at day 0 and at day 28 after the second dose.

This TCR derives from an adult in good health. The chain is encoded by TRBV19 joined to TRBJ2-1; 12 bases in the middle match TRBD2. Source: peripheral blood, taken on day 0 of MenACWY control vaccination. The DNA reads as follows: TGTGCCAGTAGCCCACTAGCGGGAGGTCGGAATGAGCAGTTCTTC. Its protein product is CASSPLAGGRNEQFF.